The T cell receptor beta chain under discussion was sequenced for a study of shared clonotypes between healthy human individuals. About the study: Serving as donors were a couple of women and a few men, whose ages spanned 18 to 49. Whole-study results and caveats: It was the few donors that limited the genetic and exposure-history diversity represented. Relative to memory subsets, naive subsets generally showed larger estimated richness.

To note about this clone: What it recognizes is unknown.

Sequencing used immunoSEQ multiplex PCR; TCRdb keeps in-frame clones, though not all of them. The data hold about 640,000 clones, with about three quarters observed a single time. Every donor was a Caucasian adult from Nashville, Tennessee. V lost 6 bases, J lost 2 bases, and 15 bases lay in between. The CDR3 covers 15 residues. In germline, CDR1 is MRHNA, CDR2 SNTAGT. This chain uses TRBV6-4 with TRBJ2-3; possible D gene TRBD2, 6 bases. The clonotype comes from a woman in her twenties or thirties in good health. The material sequenced was memory CD4+ T cells sorted from blood. Subset of the sample: CD45RA-negative fraction. The CDR3 spells CASSYGTAHTDTQYF. In DNA form, the CDR3 reads TGTGCCAGCAGCTATGGGACTGCCCACACAGATACGCAGTATTTT.